Listed here is a single T cell receptor (beta chain). The antigen remains unidentified. CDR1 MDHEN and CDR2 SYDVKM come from the germline V gene. The CDR3 loop spans 11 amino acids. Trimming pared 8 bases from V and 8 bases from J, leaving 12 bases between. This entry comes from a study of lymphopenia after photon versus proton radiotherapy. The method was immunoSEQ multiplex PCR; TCRdb's version includes in-frame clones alone and lacks a portion of them. Among about 34,000 clones listed, 84% were seen once. Whole-study results and caveats: After the lymphocyte nadir, photon-treated repertoires showed oligoclonal expansion, especially of CD8+ Temra cells. A bigger post-nadir fall in TCR diversity correlated inversely with survival time in deceased patients.

The source was peripheral blood, collected from a patient treated with proton-based radiotherapy. This receptor was obtained from a woman between 70 and 85 years old with pancreatic cancer. The chain couples TRBV28 to TRBJ1-2; D is undetermined. The CDR3 here is CASGLDRGYTF. The CDR3 DNA is TGTGCCAGCGGCCTTGATAGGGGCTACACCTTC.